The clone carrying this T cell receptor (beta chain) was picked up many times. V lost 2 bases, J lost 5 bases, and 10 bases stayed unmatched. The CDR3 runs to 16 residues. CDR1 and CDR2 from the germline V gene are DFQATT and SNEGSKA (reference sequence). The record originates from a study of early T cells in non-severe SARS-CoV-2 infection. TCRdb processed the 5' RACE reads anew with MiXCR; each CDR3 protein has one entry. The sample contains approximately 30,000 distinct CDR3 sequences, about 5% of which appear only once. The sequence was collected from an adult who was a healthcare worker with PCR-confirmed SARS-CoV-2 infection or an uninfected control (not recorded which). Sequenced: whole blood. V is TRBV20-1 and J is TRBJ2-2; 8 bases are shared with TRBD1. The CDR3 loop reads CSARNSGQGKTGELFF. The CDR3 nucleotides are TGCAGTGCTAGAAACTCCGGACAGGGAAAAACCGGGGAGCTGTTTTTT.